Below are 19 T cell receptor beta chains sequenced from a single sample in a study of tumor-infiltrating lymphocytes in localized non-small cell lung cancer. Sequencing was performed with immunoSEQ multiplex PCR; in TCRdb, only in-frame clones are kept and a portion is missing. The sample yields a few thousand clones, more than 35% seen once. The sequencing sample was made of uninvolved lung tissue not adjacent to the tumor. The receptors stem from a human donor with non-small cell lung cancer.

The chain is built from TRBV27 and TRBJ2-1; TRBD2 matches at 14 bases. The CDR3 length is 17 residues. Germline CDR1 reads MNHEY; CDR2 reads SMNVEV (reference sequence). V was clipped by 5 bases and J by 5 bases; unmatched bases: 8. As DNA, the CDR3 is TGTGCCAGCAGTGCGGGGACTAGCGGGAGCTTTAACAATGAGCAGTTCTTC. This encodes CASSAGTSGSFNNEQFF.

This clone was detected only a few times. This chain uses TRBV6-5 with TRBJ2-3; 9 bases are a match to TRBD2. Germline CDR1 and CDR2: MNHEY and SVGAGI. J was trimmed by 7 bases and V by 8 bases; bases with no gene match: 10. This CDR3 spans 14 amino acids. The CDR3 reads CASRPGLAVHTQYF. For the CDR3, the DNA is TGTGCCAGCCGACCGGGACTAGCCGTACATACGCAGTATTTT.

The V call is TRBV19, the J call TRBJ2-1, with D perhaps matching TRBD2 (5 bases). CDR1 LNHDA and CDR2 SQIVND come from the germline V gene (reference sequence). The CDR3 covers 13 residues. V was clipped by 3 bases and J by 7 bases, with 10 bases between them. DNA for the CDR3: TGTGCCAGTAGTATCGGGATTCAAAATGAGCAGTTCTTC. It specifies CASSIGIQNEQFF.

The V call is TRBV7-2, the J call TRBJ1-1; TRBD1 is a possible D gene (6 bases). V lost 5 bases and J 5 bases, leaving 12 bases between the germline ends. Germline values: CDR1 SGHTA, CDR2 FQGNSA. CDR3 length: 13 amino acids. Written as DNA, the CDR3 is TGTGCCAGCAGCGCCCCAGGGGAGACTGAAGCTTTCTTT. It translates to CASSAPGETEAFF.

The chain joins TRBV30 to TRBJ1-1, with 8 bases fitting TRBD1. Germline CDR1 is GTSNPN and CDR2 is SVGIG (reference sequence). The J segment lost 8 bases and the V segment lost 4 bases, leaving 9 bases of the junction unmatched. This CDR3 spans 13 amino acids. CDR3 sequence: CAWNRDRFSEAFF. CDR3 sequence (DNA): TGTGCCTGGAACCGGGACAGGTTTTCCGAAGCTTTCTTT.

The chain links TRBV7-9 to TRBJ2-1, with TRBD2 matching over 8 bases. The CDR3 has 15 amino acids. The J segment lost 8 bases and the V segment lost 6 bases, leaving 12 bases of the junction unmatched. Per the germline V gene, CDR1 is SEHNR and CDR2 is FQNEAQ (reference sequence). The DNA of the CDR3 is TGTGCCAGCAGGCAGGGGAGCGGGAGTACGGATGAGCAGTTCTTC. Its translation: CASRQGSGSTDEQFF.

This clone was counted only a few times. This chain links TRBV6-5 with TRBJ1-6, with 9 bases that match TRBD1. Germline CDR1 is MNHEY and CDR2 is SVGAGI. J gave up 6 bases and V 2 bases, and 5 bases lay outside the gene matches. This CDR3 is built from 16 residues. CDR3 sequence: CASSYGTGQGNSPLHF. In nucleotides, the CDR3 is TGTGCCAGCAGTTACGGAACGGGACAGGGTAATTCACCCCTCCACTTT.

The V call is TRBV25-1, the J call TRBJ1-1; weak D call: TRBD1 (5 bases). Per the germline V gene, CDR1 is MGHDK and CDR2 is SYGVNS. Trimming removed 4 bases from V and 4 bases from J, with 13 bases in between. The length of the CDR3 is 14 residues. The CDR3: CASSATGLFTEAFF. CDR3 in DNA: TGTGCCAGCAGTGCGACGGGACTTTTCACTGAAGCTTTCTTT.

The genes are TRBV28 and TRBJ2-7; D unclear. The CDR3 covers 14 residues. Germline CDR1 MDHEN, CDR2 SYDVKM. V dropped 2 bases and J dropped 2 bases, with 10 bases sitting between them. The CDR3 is CASSLGRLAYEQYF. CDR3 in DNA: TGTGCCAGCAGTTTAGGCAGGCTGGCCTACGAGCAGTACTTC.

For the CDR3, the DNA is TGTGCCACCCAACCCGGGACAAATATGGGTGAGCAGTTCTTC. The encoded protein is CATQPGTNMGEQFF. The chain joins TRBV6-1 to TRBJ2-1; D possibly corresponds to TRBD1 (6 bases). The CDR3 has 14 residues. The germline gives CDR1 MNHNS, CDR2 SASEGT. V was pared by 10 bases and J by 9 bases, with 22 bases between.

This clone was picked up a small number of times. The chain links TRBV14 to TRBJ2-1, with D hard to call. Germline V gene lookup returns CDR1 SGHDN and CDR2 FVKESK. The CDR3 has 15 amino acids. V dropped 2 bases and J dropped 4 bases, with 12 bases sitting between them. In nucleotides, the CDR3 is TGTGCCAGCAGCCAACTACCAAACTCATACAATGAGCAGTTCTTC. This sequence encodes CASSQLPNSYNEQFF.

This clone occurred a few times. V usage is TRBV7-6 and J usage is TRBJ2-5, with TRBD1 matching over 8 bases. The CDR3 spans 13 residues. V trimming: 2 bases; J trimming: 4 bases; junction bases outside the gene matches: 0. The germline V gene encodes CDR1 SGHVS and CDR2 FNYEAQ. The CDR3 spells CASSLTGGETQYF. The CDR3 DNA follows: TGTGCCAGCAGCTTAACAGGGGGAGAGACCCAGTACTTC.

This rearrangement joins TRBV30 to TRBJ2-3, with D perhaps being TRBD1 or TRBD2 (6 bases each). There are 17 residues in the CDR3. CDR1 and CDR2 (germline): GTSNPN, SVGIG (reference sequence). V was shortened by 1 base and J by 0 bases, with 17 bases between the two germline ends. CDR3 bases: TGTGCCTGGAGTGCATCGGGCTGGGGGGCTAGCACAGATACGCAGTATTTT. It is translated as CAWSASGWGASTDTQYF.

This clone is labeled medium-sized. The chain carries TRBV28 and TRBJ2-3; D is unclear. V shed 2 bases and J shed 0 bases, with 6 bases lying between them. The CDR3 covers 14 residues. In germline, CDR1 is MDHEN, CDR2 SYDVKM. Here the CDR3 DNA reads TGTGCCAGCAGTTTACAGACTAGCACAGATACGCAGTATTTT. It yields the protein CASSLQTSTDTQYF.

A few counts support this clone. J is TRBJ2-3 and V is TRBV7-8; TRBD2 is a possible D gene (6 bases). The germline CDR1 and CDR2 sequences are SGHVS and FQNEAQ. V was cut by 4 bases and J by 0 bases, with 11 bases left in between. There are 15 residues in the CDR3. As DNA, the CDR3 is TGTGCCAGCAGCTACAGCGGGCCAAGCACAGATACGCAGTATTTT. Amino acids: CASSYSGPSTDTQYF.

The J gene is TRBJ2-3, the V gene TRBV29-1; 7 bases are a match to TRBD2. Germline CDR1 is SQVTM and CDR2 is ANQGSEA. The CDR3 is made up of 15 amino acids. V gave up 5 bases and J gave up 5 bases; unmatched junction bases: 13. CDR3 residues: CSVFSAGHSRDTQYF. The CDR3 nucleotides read TGCAGCGTTTTTTCAGCGGGGCACTCCAGAGATACGCAGTATTTT.

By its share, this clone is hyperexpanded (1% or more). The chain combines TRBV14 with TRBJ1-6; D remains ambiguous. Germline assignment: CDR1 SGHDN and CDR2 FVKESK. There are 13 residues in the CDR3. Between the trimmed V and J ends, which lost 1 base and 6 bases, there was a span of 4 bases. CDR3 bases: TGTGCCAGCAGCCAAGTCTTTAATTCACCCCTCCACTTT. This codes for CASSQVFNSPLHF.

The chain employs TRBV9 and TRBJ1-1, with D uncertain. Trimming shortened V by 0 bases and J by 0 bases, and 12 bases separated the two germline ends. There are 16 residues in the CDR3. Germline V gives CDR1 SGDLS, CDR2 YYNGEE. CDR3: CASSVDEAFMNTEAFF. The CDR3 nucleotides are TGTGCCAGCAGCGTAGATGAGGCCTTCATGAACACTGAAGCTTTCTTT. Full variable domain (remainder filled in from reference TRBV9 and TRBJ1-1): DSGVTQTPKHLITATGQRVTLRCSPRSGDLSVYWYQQSLDQGLQFLIQYYNGEERAKGNILERFSAQQFPDLHSELNLSSLELGDSALYFCASSVDEAFMNTEAFFGQGTRLTVV.

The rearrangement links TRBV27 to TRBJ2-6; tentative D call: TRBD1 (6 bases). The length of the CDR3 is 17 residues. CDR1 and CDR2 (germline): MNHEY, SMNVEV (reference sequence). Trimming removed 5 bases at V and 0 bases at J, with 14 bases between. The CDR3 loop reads CASSAGQFSSGANVLTF. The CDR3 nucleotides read TGTGCCAGCAGTGCCGGACAGTTCAGCTCTGGGGCCAACGTCCTGACTTTC.